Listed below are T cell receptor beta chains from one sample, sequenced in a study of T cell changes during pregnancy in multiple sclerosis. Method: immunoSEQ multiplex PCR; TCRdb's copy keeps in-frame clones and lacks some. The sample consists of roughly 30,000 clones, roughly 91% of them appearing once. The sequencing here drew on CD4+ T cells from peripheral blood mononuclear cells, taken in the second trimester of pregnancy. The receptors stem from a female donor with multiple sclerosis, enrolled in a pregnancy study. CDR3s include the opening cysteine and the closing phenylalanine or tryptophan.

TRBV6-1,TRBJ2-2,CASSETWTGLADYTGELFF
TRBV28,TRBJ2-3,CASSLPLAGPDTQYF
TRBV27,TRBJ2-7,CASSFLGQGPSYEQYF
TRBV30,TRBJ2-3,CAWSSGPSTDTQYF
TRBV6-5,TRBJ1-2,CASCRRRGGRYTF
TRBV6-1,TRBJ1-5,CASSEAGQQNQPQHF
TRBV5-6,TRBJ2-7,CASSLDRDYAPEQYF
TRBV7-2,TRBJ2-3,CASSLVAGEADTQYF
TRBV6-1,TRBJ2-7,CASSDRDRGRYEQYF
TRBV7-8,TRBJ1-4,CASSSSTGGRTNEKLFF
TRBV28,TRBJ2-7,CASRSGGTRGYYEQYF
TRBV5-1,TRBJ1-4,CASSAGQGNGEKLFF
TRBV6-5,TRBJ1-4,CASSYRNEKLFF
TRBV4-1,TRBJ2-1,CASSQNWYNEQFF
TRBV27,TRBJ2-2,CASRPAVNTGELFF
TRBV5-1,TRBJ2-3,CASSLGRDHTDTQYF
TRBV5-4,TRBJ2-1,CASSLRLEYYNEQFF
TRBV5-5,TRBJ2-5,CASSLGLRERETQYF
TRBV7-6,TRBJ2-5,CASSPRLAGAPAQETQYF
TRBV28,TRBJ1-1,CASSLPTGGMNTEAFF
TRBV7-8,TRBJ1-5,CASTSTGWNQPQHF
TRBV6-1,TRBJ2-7,CASHDRPSSYEQYF
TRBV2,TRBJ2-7,CASSERSDRASYEQYF
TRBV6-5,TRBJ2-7,CASSQGLAGGEQYF
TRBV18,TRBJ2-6,CASSPLRGSGANVLTF
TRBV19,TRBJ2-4,CASSIGGVPKNIQYF
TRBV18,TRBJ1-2,CASSPQGALGYTF
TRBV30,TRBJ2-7,CAWSGARGDEQYF
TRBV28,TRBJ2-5,CASSIGQNQETQYF
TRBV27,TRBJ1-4,CASSSNTLRGKLFF
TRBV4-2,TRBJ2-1,CASSQTSGEVRYNEQFF
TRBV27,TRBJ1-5,CASSFRGQNQPQHF
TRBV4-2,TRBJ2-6,CASSPARGTSGANVLTF